These T cell receptor beta chains were read from a single sample in a study of blood T cell repertoires in COVID-19. TCRdb keeps only in-frame clones here, not all; method: immunoSEQ multiplex PCR. The sample consists of over 100,000 clones, approximately 87% of them appearing once. The sequenced material came from peripheral blood. All receptors derive from a woman between 50 and 59 years old with acute or convalescent COVID-19. Each CDR3 is given with its conserved first and last residue. Each record gives: J gene, D gene, clone size, V gene, CDR3 protein, CDR3 DNA. D genes are given only for firm matches. Rows may omit the clone size; those that give it use once, few, many or a size class.

>TRBJ2-2|TRBD1|-|TRBV6-5
CASTTGQMSAGELFF
TGTGCCAGCACCACGGGACAGATGTCTGCCGGGGAGCTGTTTTTT
>TRBJ1-2|TRBD1|-|TRBV7-2
CASSARTGRGGYTF
TGTGCCAGCAGCGCCCGGACAGGGAGGGGGGGCTACACCTTC
>TRBJ1-2|-|-|TRBV6-5
CASYAGGLTSYGYTF
TGTGCCAGCTACGCGGGGGGACTCACATCCTATGGCTACACCTTC
>TRBJ1-5|-|few|TRBV18
CASSQTGEYQPQHF
TGTGCCAGCTCACAAACGGGAGAGTACCAGCCCCAGCATTTT
>TRBJ2-6|-|-|TRBV5-1
CASSLGRTNGANVLTF
TGCGCCAGCAGCTTGGGCCGGACTAACGGGGCCAACGTCCTGACTTTC
>TRBJ1-1|-|-|TRBV7-2
CASSSRRASGGNTEAFF
TGTGCCAGCAGCTCAAGGCGGGCCTCGGGAGGGAACACTGAAGCTTTCTTT
>TRBJ2-3|TRBD1|-|TRBV19
CASRDRGVGTDTQYF
TGTGCCAGCCGGGACAGGGGCGTCGGCACAGATACGCAGTATTTT
>TRBJ2-1|-|few|TRBV29-1
CSVDGGIISSYNEQFF
TGCAGCGTGGATGGGGGGATAATAAGCTCCTACAATGAGCAGTTCTTC
>TRBJ2-2|TRBD2|-|TRBV5-1
CASSLGSTSETGELFF
TGCGCCAGCAGCTTGGGGTCGACTAGCGAAACCGGGGAGCTGTTTTTT
>TRBJ1-1|-|-|TRBV11-2
CASSPRPTGLNTEAFF
TGTGCCAGCAGCCCCAGACCGACAGGCCTGAACACTGAAGCTTTCTTT
>TRBJ1-1|TRBD1|-|TRBV7-2
CASSLYGTGGATEAFF
TGTGCCAGCAGCTTATACGGGACAGGGGGCGCGACTGAAGCTTTCTTT
>TRBJ1-2|-|-|TRBV6-6
CASSYKNGAQGGGYTF
TGTGCCAGCAGTTATAAGAATGGGGCCCAGGGAGGGGGCTACACCTTC
>TRBJ2-1|-|-|TRBV6-1
CASSETIGAPNVQFF
TGTGCCAGCAGTGAAACAATAGGGGCCCCGAATGTGCAGTTCTTC
>TRBJ1-1|-|few|TRBV18
CASSPADMNTEAFF
TGTGCCAGCTCACCAGCAGATATGAACACTGAAGCTTTCTTT
>TRBJ1-4|-|once|TRBV6-6
CASSYSNPGAGEKLFF
TGTGCCAGCAGTTACTCGAATCCAGGGGCTGGTGAAAAACTGTTTTTT
>TRBJ1-2|-|-|TRBV4-1
CASSQAVTTGPIYGYTF
TGCGCCAGCAGCCAAGCGGTAACCACAGGGCCTATCTATGGCTACACCTTC
>TRBJ1-1|-|-|TRBV5-1
CASSAGQNTEAFF
TGCGCCAGCAGCGCTGGACAGAACACTGAAGCTTTCTTT
>TRBJ2-7|-|-|TRBV4-1
CASSLLSVGGDSYEQYF
TGCGCCAGCAGCTTACTGTCGGTCGGCGGGGACTCCTACGAGCAGTACTTC
>TRBJ1-5|TRBD1|-|TRBV7-3
CASSQGQVNQPQHF
TGTGCCAGCAGCCAAGGACAGGTCAATCAGCCCCAGCATTTT
>TRBJ2-2|-|-|TRBV7-2
CASSTSPTPGVGELFF
TGTGCCAGCAGCACTAGTCCTACCCCGGGGGTCGGGGAGCTGTTTTTT
>TRBJ1-2|-|-|TRBV2
CASSEMNRGYGYTF
TGTGCCAGCAGTGAAATGAATCGCGGCTATGGCTACACCTTC
>TRBJ1-2|-|-|TRBV5-4
CASSFEEPANYGYTF
TGTGCCAGCAGCTTTGAGGAACCCGCTAACTATGGCTACACCTTC
>TRBJ2-3|TRBD2|-|TRBV7-6
CASSLLTGGGTDTQYF
TGTGCCAGCAGCCTTTTGACGGGGGGAGGTACAGATACGCAGTATTTT
>TRBJ2-7|TRBD2|-|TRBV30
CAWSVSGGQYF
TGTGCCTGGAGTGTGTCGGGGGGGCAGTACTTC
>TRBJ2-7|TRBD1|-|TRBV19
CASTLGQGRSREQYF
TGTGCCAGTACCTTGGGACAGGGGCGTTCGCGGGAGCAGTACTTC
>TRBJ2-2|-|-|TRBV6-1
CASSEASLYTGELFF
TGTGCCAGCAGTGAAGCGAGCTTGTACACCGGGGAGCTGTTTTTT
>TRBJ2-6|TRBD1|-|TRBV23-1
CASSQSPGQGSGANVLTF
TGCGCCAGCAGTCAATCGCCGGGACAGGGATCTGGGGCCAACGTCCTGACTTTC
>TRBJ2-7|-|-|TRBV2
CASRDSSYEQYF
TGTGCCAGCAGAGACAGCTCCTACGAGCAGTACTTC
>TRBJ1-2|TRBD1|-|TRBV6-5
CASSYLTGGASYTF
TGTGCCAGCAGTTACCTTACAGGGGGCGCCTCCTACACCTTC
>TRBJ1-2|TRBD1|-|TRBV6-1
CASSEAGTGLYGYTF
TGTGCCAGCAGTGAAGCAGGGACAGGACTCTATGGCTACACCTTC
>TRBJ1-1|TRBD1|-|TRBV30
CAWSVRGQGTEAFF
TGTGCCTGGAGTGTACGGGGACAGGGAACTGAAGCTTTCTTT
>TRBJ1-1|TRBD1|-|TRBV6-6
CASSPGQGGTEAFF
TGTGCCAGCAGCCCCGGACAGGGAGGTACTGAAGCTTTCTTT
>TRBJ1-2|-|-|TRBV5-1
CASHQGANYGYTF
TGCGCCAGCCACCAGGGCGCTAACTATGGCTACACCTTC
>TRBJ1-1|-|-|TRBV6-5
CASPEPRGSSAFF
TGTGCCAGCCCTGAACCTAGAGGGAGTTCAGCTTTCTTT
>TRBJ2-4|TRBD2|-|TRBV5-8
CASSLAGRGPEFYIQYF
TGTGCCAGCAGCTTGGCAGGGAGGGGACCTGAGTTTTACATTCAGTACTTC
>TRBJ1-4|-|-|TRBV5-1
CASSRGRENGIVEKLFF
TGCGCCAGCAGCAGGGGCCGTGAAAACGGAATAGTTGAAAAACTGTTTTTT
>TRBJ1-1|-|-|TRBV5-6
CASSPTRWNTEAFF
TGTGCCAGCAGCCCAACGAGGTGGAACACTGAAGCTTTCTTT
>TRBJ1-2|-|-|TRBV20-1
CSAVVGDGYTF
TGCAGTGCTGTGGTCGGGGATGGCTACACCTTC
>TRBJ2-5|TRBD2|-|TRBV5-1
CASSEGLAGGTQETQYF
TGCGCCAGCAGCGAGGGACTAGCGGGGGGAACACAAGAGACCCAGTACTTC
>TRBJ1-5|-|few|TRBV18
CASSPSDSSGQPQHF
TGTGCCAGCTCACCGTCGGACAGTTCAGGGCAGCCCCAGCATTTT
>TRBJ1-6|TRBD1|medium-sized|TRBV19
CASSIMGKQGAKNSPLHF
TGTGCCAGTAGTATTATGGGAAAGCAGGGGGCGAAGAATTCACCCCTCCACTTT
>TRBJ2-1|TRBD2|-|TRBV10-3
CAISELADNEQFF
TGTGCCATCAGTGAGCTAGCGGACAATGAGCAGTTCTTC
>TRBJ2-2|-|-|TRBV2
CASSDPGYTGELFF
TGTGCCAGCAGTGACCCCGGGTACACCGGGGAGCTGTTTTTT
>TRBJ1-3|TRBD1|-|TRBV5-6
CASSGRSGQGYRNTIYF
TGTGCCAGCAGCGGACGCTCGGGACAGGGCTACCGAAACACCATATATTTT
>TRBJ2-1|TRBD2|-|TRBV5-1
CASLEGTSGGREQFF
TGCGCCAGCCTCGAGGGGACTAGCGGGGGGAGGGAGCAGTTCTTC
>TRBJ1-1|-|-|TRBV24-1
CATSDRGNTEAFF
TGTGCCACCAGTGACAGGGGGAACACTGAAGCTTTCTTT
>TRBJ2-5|TRBD2|-|TRBV7-7
CASSPRLAREETQYF
TGTGCCAGCAGCCCCAGACTAGCACGCGAAGAGACCCAGTACTTC
>TRBJ1-2|-|-|TRBV29-1
CSVQTSPGRSYGYTF
TGCAGCGTCCAGACCTCCCCAGGGAGGAGCTATGGCTACACCTTC
>TRBJ2-7|-|-|TRBV30
CAWSPGAADEQYF
TGTGCCTGGAGCCCGGGAGCGGCCGACGAGCAGTACTTC
>TRBJ1-6|-|-|TRBV28
CASKSGSSGSPLHF
TGTGCCAGCAAGTCCGGCTCTTCAGGGTCACCCCTCCACTTT
>TRBJ2-3|-|-|TRBV6-5
CASSQERSGSTQYF
TGTGCCAGCAGCCAAGAGAGAAGCGGTAGTACGCAGTATTTT
>TRBJ1-5|-|-|TRBV29-1
CSVGGGGRQPQHF
TGCAGCGTTGGGGGAGGGGGTAGGCAGCCCCAGCATTTT
>TRBJ1-1|TRBD1|-|TRBV5-5
CASSLTGETEAFF
TGTGCCAGCAGCCTGACAGGGGAGACTGAAGCTTTCTTT
>TRBJ1-1|TRBD1|-|TRBV5-1
CASSREGQGAAEAFF
TGCGCCAGCAGCCGCGAAGGACAGGGGGCGGCTGAAGCTTTCTTT
>TRBJ1-2|TRBD1|-|TRBV28
CASSLEPGGVGYTF
TGTGCCAGCAGTTTAGAACCAGGGGGAGTGGGCTACACCTTC
>TRBJ1-2|TRBD1|-|TRBV15
CATSRSRQGSNYGYTF
TGTGCCACCAGCAGATCTAGACAGGGTAGTAACTATGGCTACACCTTC
>TRBJ1-5|TRBD1|-|TRBV9
CASSVGQGRGQPQHF
TGTGCCAGCAGCGTAGGACAGGGGAGGGGGCAGCCCCAGCATTTT